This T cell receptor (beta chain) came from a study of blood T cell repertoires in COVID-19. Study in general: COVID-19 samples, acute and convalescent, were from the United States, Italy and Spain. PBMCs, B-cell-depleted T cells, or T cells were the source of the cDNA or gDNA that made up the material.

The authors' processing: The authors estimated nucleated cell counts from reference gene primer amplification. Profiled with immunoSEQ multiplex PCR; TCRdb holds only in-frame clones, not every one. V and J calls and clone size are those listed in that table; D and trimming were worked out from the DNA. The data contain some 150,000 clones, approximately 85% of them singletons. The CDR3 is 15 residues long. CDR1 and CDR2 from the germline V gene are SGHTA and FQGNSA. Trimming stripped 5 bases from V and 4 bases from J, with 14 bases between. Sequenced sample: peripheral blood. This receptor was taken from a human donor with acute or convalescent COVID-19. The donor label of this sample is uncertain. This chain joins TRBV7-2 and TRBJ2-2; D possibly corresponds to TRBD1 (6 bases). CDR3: CASSIRDTRTGELFF. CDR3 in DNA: TGTGCCAGCAGCATCCGGGACACGCGCACCGGGGAGCTGTTTTTT. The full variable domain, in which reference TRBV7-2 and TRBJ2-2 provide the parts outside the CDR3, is GAGVSQSPSNKVTEKGKDVELRCDPISGHTALYWYRQSLGQGLEFLIYFQGNSAPDKSGLPSDRFSAERTGGSVSTLTIQRTQQEDSAVYLCASSIRDTRTGELFFGEGSRLTVL.